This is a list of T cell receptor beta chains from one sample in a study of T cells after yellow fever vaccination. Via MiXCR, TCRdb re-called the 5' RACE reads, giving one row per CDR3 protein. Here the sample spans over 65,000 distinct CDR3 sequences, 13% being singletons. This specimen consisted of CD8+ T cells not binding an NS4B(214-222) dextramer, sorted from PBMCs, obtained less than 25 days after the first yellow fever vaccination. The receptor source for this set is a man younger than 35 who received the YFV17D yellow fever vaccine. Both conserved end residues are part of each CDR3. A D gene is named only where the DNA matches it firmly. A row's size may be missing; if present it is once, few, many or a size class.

CDR3nt: TGTGCCAGCAGCTACCGGACTCCCTACAATGAGCAGTTCTTC
CDR3aa: CASSYRTPYNEQFF
abundance: few
d_gene: NA
j_gene: TRBJ2-1
v_gene: TRBV14
len: 14

CDR3nt: TGTGCCAGCAGCCACCGGGGCTGGGGGCCGGATTCACCCCTCCACTTT
CDR3aa: CASSHRGWGPDSPLHF
abundance: once
d_gene: NA
j_gene: TRBJ1-6
v_gene: TRBV7-2
len: 16

CDR3nt: TGCAGCGTTGAAGATGCCAGGCTGATGGCCACAGATACGCAGTATTTT
CDR3aa: CSVEDARLMATDTQYF
abundance: once
d_gene: NA
j_gene: TRBJ2-3
v_gene: TRBV29-1
len: 16

CDR3nt: TGTGCCAGCAGTCCGTCACAGGGGTCGGAAGCTTTCTTT
CDR3aa: CASSPSQGSEAFF
abundance: few
d_gene: TRBD1
j_gene: TRBJ1-1
v_gene: TRBV6-1
len: 13

CDR3nt: TGTGCCAGCAGTTTAAGGCAGGGGGCGCTACCAGAGACCCAGTACTTC
CDR3aa: CASSLRQGALPETQYF
abundance: few
d_gene: TRBD1
j_gene: TRBJ2-5
v_gene: TRBV12-3/TRBV12-4
len: 16

CDR3nt: TGCGCCAGCAGCCAGAGCTGGGGGGGGGAGCTAAGCTCCTACGAGCAGTACTTC
CDR3aa: CASSQSWGGELSSYEQYF
abundance: NA
d_gene: TRBD2
j_gene: TRBJ2-7
v_gene: TRBV4-3
len: 18

CDR3nt: TGTGCCAGCAGCTTTCTGGGGGCCGTAGCCCAAGATACGCAGTATTTT
CDR3aa: CASSFLGAVAQDTQYF
abundance: NA
d_gene: NA
j_gene: TRBJ2-3
v_gene: TRBV7-6
len: 16

CDR3nt: TGTGCCAGCAGCCAAGCAGGCACAGATACGCAGTATTTT
CDR3aa: CASSQAGTDTQYF
abundance: few
d_gene: NA
j_gene: TRBJ2-3
v_gene: TRBV3-1
len: 13

CDR3nt: TGCAGCGTTGACGGGCTAGCGGGGGTTGCAGAGACCCAGTACTTC
CDR3aa: CSVDGLAGVAETQYF
abundance: many
d_gene: TRBD2
j_gene: TRBJ2-5
v_gene: TRBV29-1
len: 15

CDR3nt: TGCAGCGTTGACGTCAGGTTCGCTGAAGCTTTCTTT
CDR3aa: CSVDVRFAEAFF
abundance: NA
d_gene: NA
j_gene: TRBJ1-1
v_gene: TRBV29-1
len: 12

CDR3nt: TGTGCCAGCAGTTCCAGTCGGGGAAACACCATATATTTT
CDR3aa: CASSSSRGNTIYF
abundance: few
d_gene: NA
j_gene: TRBJ1-3
v_gene: TRBV27
len: 13

CDR3nt: TGTGCCAGCAGCCAAGATTCGGACATCCAGAGCACAGATACGCAGTATTTT
CDR3aa: CASSQDSDIQSTDTQYF
abundance: few
d_gene: NA
j_gene: TRBJ2-3
v_gene: TRBV4-2
len: 17

CDR3nt: TGTGCCAGCAGCGTTACCGGGGAGCTGTTTTTT
CDR3aa: CASSVTGELFF
abundance: NA
d_gene: NA
j_gene: TRBJ2-2
v_gene: TRBV9
len: 11

CDR3nt: TGTGCCAGTCGGTGGAGCGAAACTAATGAAAAACTGTTTTTT
CDR3aa: CASRWSETNEKLFF
abundance: NA
d_gene: NA
j_gene: TRBJ1-4
v_gene: TRBV2
len: 14

CDR3nt: TGCGCCAGCAGCCAAGAGTGGCCCGGGTACGAGCAGTACTTC
CDR3aa: CASSQEWPGYEQYF
abundance: few
d_gene: NA
j_gene: TRBJ2-7
v_gene: TRBV4-1
len: 14

CDR3nt: TGTGCCAGCAGCTTAGGAGGGGGACAGGGGTCGCAGTTCTTC
CDR3aa: CASSLGGGQGSQFF
abundance: few
d_gene: TRBD1
j_gene: TRBJ2-1
v_gene: TRBV7-6
len: 14

CDR3nt: TGTGCCAGCAGCCAAGAGGGGCAAGTCACCGGGGAGCTGTTTTTT
CDR3aa: CASSQEGQVTGELFF
abundance: NA
d_gene: NA
j_gene: TRBJ2-2
v_gene: TRBV4-2
len: 15

CDR3nt: TGTGCCAGCAGTTTGGCGGGTAGGGACACTGAAGCTTTCTTT
CDR3aa: CASSLAGRDTEAFF
abundance: NA
d_gene: NA
j_gene: TRBJ1-1
v_gene: TRBV12-3/TRBV12-4
len: 14

CDR3nt: TGTGCCAGCAGCTCCGGGACAGGCTATAATTCACCCCTCCACTTT
CDR3aa: CASSSGTGYNSPLHF
abundance: NA
d_gene: TRBD1
j_gene: TRBJ1-6
v_gene: TRBV11-2
len: 15

CDR3nt: TGCAGCGTTGAAGATGGCCTCTCGGGGGAGACCCAGTACTTC
CDR3aa: CSVEDGLSGETQYF
abundance: many
d_gene: NA
j_gene: TRBJ2-5
v_gene: TRBV29-1
len: 14

CDR3nt: TGTGCCAGCACCCCGGGACTAGCGGAGGAGACCCAGTACTTC
CDR3aa: CASTPGLAEETQYF
abundance: NA
d_gene: TRBD2
j_gene: TRBJ2-5
v_gene: TRBV2
len: 14

CDR3nt: TGTGCCAGCAGTTCCGGGACTAGCGTCTATCCCACAGATACGCAGTATTTT
CDR3aa: CASSSGTSVYPTDTQYF
abundance: NA
d_gene: TRBD2
j_gene: TRBJ2-3
v_gene: TRBV12-3/TRBV12-4
len: 17

CDR3nt: TGTGCCAGCTCGTCAGGCACAGATACGCAGTATTTT
CDR3aa: CASSSGTDTQYF
abundance: NA
d_gene: NA
j_gene: TRBJ2-3
v_gene: TRBV13
len: 12

CDR3nt: TGTGCCAGACAACCCGACAGAGCCCAAGAGACCCAGTACTTC
CDR3aa: CARQPDRAQETQYF
abundance: few
d_gene: NA
j_gene: TRBJ2-5
v_gene: TRBV6-1
len: 14

CDR3nt: TGTGCCACCAGCAGAGACAGGGGAAGAGGCTATGGCTACACCTTC
CDR3aa: CATSRDRGRGYGYTF
abundance: NA
d_gene: NA
j_gene: TRBJ1-2
v_gene: TRBV15
len: 15

CDR3nt: TGCGCCAGCAGCCAAGGGGCGGGCCGGGCTTCACCCCTCCACTTT
CDR3aa: CASSQGAGRASPLHF
abundance: NA
d_gene: NA
j_gene: TRBJ1-6
v_gene: TRBV4-1
len: 15

CDR3nt: TGTGCCAGCAGTTTTAAGGGGGCAGATACGCAGTATTTT
CDR3aa: CASSFKGADTQYF
abundance: NA
d_gene: NA
j_gene: TRBJ2-3
v_gene: TRBV27
len: 13

CDR3nt: TGTGCCAGCAGTCCGCCGGGAAAGTTCTTCCGACAGAATGAAAAACTGTTTTTT
CDR3aa: CASSPPGKFFRQNEKLFF
abundance: NA
d_gene: NA
j_gene: TRBJ1-4
v_gene: TRBV6-1
len: 18

CDR3nt: TGTGCCAGCTCACCTAAAGGACAGGGGTCCTCTAACTATGGCTACACCTTC
CDR3aa: CASSPKGQGSSNYGYTF
abundance: NA
d_gene: TRBD1
j_gene: TRBJ1-2
v_gene: TRBV18
len: 17

CDR3nt: TGTGCCAGCAGCTCCTCCGGACGCACAGATACGCAGTATTTT
CDR3aa: CASSSSGRTDTQYF
abundance: few
d_gene: NA
j_gene: TRBJ2-3
v_gene: TRBV13
len: 14

CDR3nt: TGCGCCAGCAGTCAAGGAGAGAGGGGACAGGATTATGAAAAACTGTTTTTT
CDR3aa: CASSQGERGQDYEKLFF
abundance: NA
d_gene: TRBD1
j_gene: TRBJ1-4
v_gene: TRBV4-1
len: 17

CDR3nt: TGCAGTGCTGGTGACTGGAACACCGGGGAGCTGTTTTTT
CDR3aa: CSAGDWNTGELFF
abundance: NA
d_gene: NA
j_gene: TRBJ2-2
v_gene: TRBV20-1
len: 13

CDR3nt: TGTGCCAGCAGCTTCACATCGGGACAGCCAACCGGGGAGCTGTTTTTT
CDR3aa: CASSFTSGQPTGELFF
abundance: few
d_gene: TRBD1
j_gene: TRBJ2-2
v_gene: TRBV27
len: 16

CDR3nt: TGTGCCAGCAGTTACTCGAGGCTGGACGGGGGAGATACGCAGTATTTT
CDR3aa: CASSYSRLDGGDTQYF
abundance: few
d_gene: NA
j_gene: TRBJ2-3
v_gene: TRBV6-5
len: 16

CDR3nt: TGTGCCACCACAGCAGAGGGGTCGGGCCTGAGCACAGATACGCAGTATTTT
CDR3aa: CATTAEGSGLSTDTQYF
abundance: NA
d_gene: NA
j_gene: TRBJ2-3
v_gene: TRBV11-1
len: 17

CDR3nt: TGCAGCGTTCAGGGTCGAGGCACCGGGGAGCTGTTTTTT
CDR3aa: CSVQGRGTGELFF
abundance: many
d_gene: NA
j_gene: TRBJ2-2
v_gene: TRBV29-1
len: 13

CDR3nt: TGCGCCAGCAGCCAAGCAGGGGGAAATGAGCAGTTCTTC
CDR3aa: CASSQAGGNEQFF
abundance: NA
d_gene: TRBD1
j_gene: TRBJ2-1
v_gene: TRBV4-3
len: 13

CDR3nt: TGTGCCATCAGTGATTTAGTTCAAGAGACCCAGTACTTC
CDR3aa: CAISDLVQETQYF
abundance: few
d_gene: NA
j_gene: TRBJ2-5
v_gene: TRBV10-3
len: 13

CDR3nt: TGTGCCAGTAGTACCTACGACGGGGGCTACAATGAGCAGTTCTTC
CDR3aa: CASSTYDGGYNEQFF
abundance: NA
d_gene: NA
j_gene: TRBJ2-1
v_gene: TRBV19
len: 15

CDR3nt: TGCGCCAGCAGCCAACGGACAGGCTACGAGCAGTACTTC
CDR3aa: CASSQRTGYEQYF
abundance: NA
d_gene: TRBD1
j_gene: TRBJ2-7
v_gene: TRBV4-1
len: 13

CDR3nt: TGCGCCAGCAGCCAACAGGGGAGCTCCTACAATGAGCAGTTCTTC
CDR3aa: CASSQQGSSYNEQFF
abundance: few
d_gene: NA
j_gene: TRBJ2-1
v_gene: TRBV4-3
len: 15

CDR3nt: TGTGCCAGCAGCCAAGTTGACAGCTACAATGAGCAGTTCTTC
CDR3aa: CASSQVDSYNEQFF
abundance: few
d_gene: NA
j_gene: TRBJ2-1
v_gene: TRBV7-3
len: 14

CDR3nt: TGCGCCAGCAGCGGTCGGGGGGCCCCTCAAGAGACCCAGTACTTC
CDR3aa: CASSGRGAPQETQYF
abundance: few
d_gene: NA
j_gene: TRBJ2-5
v_gene: TRBV5-1
len: 15

CDR3nt: TGCGCCAGCAGTCCCACCGTAAGGGCTAGCGGGGGCTCCTACAATGAGCAGTTCTTC
CDR3aa: CASSPTVRASGGSYNEQFF
abundance: NA
d_gene: TRBD2
j_gene: TRBJ2-1
v_gene: TRBV23-1
len: 19

CDR3nt: TGTGCCAGCAGCGAGAACTACAGGGGCACAGATACGCAGTATTTT
CDR3aa: CASSENYRGTDTQYF
abundance: NA
d_gene: NA
j_gene: TRBJ2-3
v_gene: TRBV9
len: 15

CDR3nt: TGTGCCAGCAACCGACAGGGGACCTATAATTCACCCCTCCACTTT
CDR3aa: CASNRQGTYNSPLHF
abundance: NA
d_gene: TRBD1
j_gene: TRBJ1-6
v_gene: TRBV28
len: 15

CDR3nt: TGTGCCAGCAGTTTAAAAGGGACAGCTAACACCGGGGAGCTGTTTTTT
CDR3aa: CASSLKGTANTGELFF
abundance: NA
d_gene: TRBD1
j_gene: TRBJ2-2
v_gene: TRBV12-3/TRBV12-4
len: 16

CDR3nt: TGTGCCAGCGGGGACAGGGGTGCGGCTTTCTTT
CDR3aa: CASGDRGAAFF
abundance: NA
d_gene: TRBD1
j_gene: TRBJ1-1
v_gene: TRBV9
len: 11

CDR3nt: TGTGCCAGCAGCCCACGACAGGAAGAGACCCAGTACTTC
CDR3aa: CASSPRQEETQYF
abundance: NA
d_gene: NA
j_gene: TRBJ2-5
v_gene: TRBV7-9
len: 13